This T cell receptor (beta chain) was sequenced for a study of T cells in tumors after PD-1 blockade. The overall study: A subset received ongoing vismodegib 150 mg daily alongside anti-PD-1 therapy.

Losses at the gene ends were 5 bases for V and 4 bases for J; bases not matched to a gene: 11. The CDR3 is 16 amino acids. CDR1 and CDR2 from the germline V gene are SEHNR and FQNEAQ (reference sequence). Notes on the study in general: Peripheral recruitment is suggested, as some novel exhausted tumor clones were in pre-treatment blood. Clonal replacement, not reinvigoration, is suggested for expanded exhausted CD8+ clones after therapy. In squamous cell carcinoma, about 50% of expanded exhausted clones were novel.

Assay: immunoSEQ multiplex PCR; the TCRdb copy retains only in-frame clones and omits some. Found here are fewer than 15,000 clones, 63% of them singletons; the top ten hold approximately 24%. About this clone: Its target is not known.

This TCR was recovered from a human donor with cutaneous squamous cell carcinoma. V gene TRBV7-9 combines with J gene TRBJ1-2; 9 bases fit TRBD1. The input for sequencing was tumor tissue, taken before anti-PD-1 treatment. CDR3 sequence: CASSPENRGPSYGYTF. CDR3 sequence (DNA): TGTGCCAGCAGCCCAGAAAACAGGGGGCCTTCCTATGGCTACACCTTC.